This TCR beta chain appears in the sequencing data of a study of cytomegalovirus exposure and HLA in healthy donors. Study-wide findings and caveats: The study reported that TCR beta sequences accurately predicted HLA-A and HLA-B alleles in most subjects. 87-base-pair reads could not separate some V segments, including TRBV6-2 and TRBV6-3.

PCR used 60 Vbeta primers and 13 Jbeta primers. This table comes from immunoSEQ multiplex PCR, and its TCRdb copy is limited to in-frame clones, with some not included. The repertoire holds over 100,000 clones, with around 80% as singletons. This CDR3 region has 13 residues. Germline assignment: CDR1 SNHLY and CDR2 FYNNEI. The J segment lost 5 bases and the V segment lost 6 bases, leaving 1 base of the junction unmatched. This clone was found once. What it recognizes is unknown. Material: PBMCs. The source of this sequence is a woman aged 18-35 years in good health and CMV-seropositive. The genes are TRBV2 and TRBJ1-5, with TRBD1 identical over 10 bases. The CDR3 DNA reads as TGTGCCAGCAGGACAGGGGGCGATCAGCCCCAGCATTTT. This translates into CASRTGGDQPQHF.